This TCR beta chain was sequenced during a study of blood T cell repertoires in COVID-19. The overall study: Acute and convalescent COVID-19 specimens originated in the United States, Italy and Spain. The cDNA or gDNA used as material had been derived from T cells, B-cell-depleted T cells, or PBMCs.

CDR3 length: 15 amino acids. CDR1 is SGHRS and CDR2 is YFSETQ in the germline V gene. The V gene end was trimmed by 4 bases and the J gene end by 1 base; junction bases not matched to a gene: 5. Original methodology: Researchers report that nucleated cell counts were estimated from reference gene primer amplification. Here immunoSEQ multiplex PCR was the method, and the copy in TCRdb shows in-frame clones only, minus some. The V and J calls and clone size are taken from that table; D and trimming were inferred from the DNA. Of about 79,000 clones in the sample, around 90% were seen once. The chain couples TRBV5-1 to TRBJ2-3; 8 nucleotides line up with TRBD2. Sequencing was carried out using peripheral blood. This receptor was identified in a middle-aged man with active COVID-19. The chain's CDR3 is CASSPKTSGTDTQYF. The DNA for the CDR3 is TGCGCCAGCAGCCCAAAGACTAGCGGCACAGATACGCAGTATTTT.